This T cell receptor (beta chain) originates from a study of Graves' ophthalmopathy and Graves' hyperthyroidism. Study details: Samples of peripheral blood were obtained at initial diagnosis, prior to treatment of any kind.

The CDR3 covers 14 residues. V lost 6 bases and J 8 bases, leaving 16 bases between the germline ends. Findings of the study overall: Also, most clonotypes expanded in the thyroid above 0.001 frequency appeared in blood. Ophthalmopathy progression was predicted with 55% to 71% sensitivity and roughly 74% specificity.

Clinical symptoms, serum thyroxine, TRAb, thyroid ultrasound and orbital computed tomography determined diagnosis. This clonotype has only a few counts. Antigen unknown. As the template, RNA transcripts were used to amplify TCR beta CDR3 regions. HTBI-primed RT-PCR formed the first round, and a multiplex PCR formed the second. TCRdb independently ran MiXCR on the multiplex PCR reads; one entry per CDR3 protein. The sample has hundreds of thousands of distinct CDR3 sequences; 35% to 50% are singletons. This TCR came from an adult man with Graves' ophthalmopathy. The sequenced sample consisted of peripheral blood. The chain couples TRBV12-3 or TRBV12-4 to TRBJ1-4; perhaps TRBD1 as D (5 bases). CDR3 loop: CASRGGPRGEKLFF. The DNA for the CDR3 is TGTGCCAGCAGGGGGGGACCGAGAGGGGAAAAACTGTTTTTT.